This T cell receptor beta chain stems from a study of blood T cell repertoires in COVID-19. Whole-study context: Sites across the United States, Italy and Spain contributed samples from acute and convalescent COVID-19.

The sample holds one count of this clone. V was cut by 1 base and J by 2 bases, with 11 bases left in between. The CDR3 runs to 15 residues. Germline lookup yields CDR1 SEHNR and CDR2 FQNEAQ (reference sequence). Original handling: Amplification with reference gene primers provided the estimates of nucleated cell counts. Assay used: immunoSEQ multiplex PCR; TCRdb lists only in-frame clones, some missing. V, J and clone size reflect that table, while D and trimming were determined from the DNA. The sample lists about 60,000 clones; over 80% were seen once. Sequencing used peripheral blood. The gene calls are TRBV7-9 and TRBJ1-1; D uncertain. This receptor was obtained from a man between 25 and 39 years old with COVID-19, enrolled during active disease. As DNA, the CDR3 is TGTGCCAGCAGCTTAGTGGGCAGGATTAACACTGAAGCTTTCTTT. It is translated as CASSLVGRINTEAFF.